One T cell receptor beta chain is described in this entry. Antigen specificity is unknown. TCRdb reprocessed the 5' RACE reads and reports one entry per CDR3 protein, with no DNA. Its table lists fewer than 300,000 distinct CDR3 sequences. The data stem from a study of T cells expressing NK-cell markers. The study, taken as a whole, reports: Dominant NKG2C+ clonotypes accounted for about 1.0-8% of CD8+ T cells in more than 5 donors.

The length of the CDR3 is 11 residues. The genes are TRBV12-3 or TRBV12-4 and TRBJ2-1; the TCRdb call, TRBD2, lacks DNA for checking. Sequencing was performed on blood T cells: a sorted CD56 or NKG2C T cell subset, CD4+ or CD8+ T cells, or bulk PBMC T cells (not recorded which). The TCR was taken from a woman between 18 and 70 years old in good health. The CDR3 reads CASSLDYRQFF.